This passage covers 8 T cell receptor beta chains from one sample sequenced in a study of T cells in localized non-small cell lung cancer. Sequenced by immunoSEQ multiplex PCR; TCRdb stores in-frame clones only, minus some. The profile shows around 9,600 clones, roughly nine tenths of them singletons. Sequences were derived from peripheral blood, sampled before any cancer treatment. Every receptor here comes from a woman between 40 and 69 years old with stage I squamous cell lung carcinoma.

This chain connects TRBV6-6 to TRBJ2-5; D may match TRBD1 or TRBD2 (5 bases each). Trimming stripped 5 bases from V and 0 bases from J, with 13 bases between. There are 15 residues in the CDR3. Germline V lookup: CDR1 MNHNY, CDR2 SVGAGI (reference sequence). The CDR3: CASSGVGGYQETQYF. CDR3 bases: TGTGCCAGCAGTGGGGTTGGGGGATACCAAGAGACCCAGTACTTC.

In DNA, the CDR3 is TGCGCCAGCAGCCCCAGACTAGCGGGGGTGGCGGAGACCCAGTACTTC. Translated, it gives CASSPRLAGVAETQYF. The chain recombines TRBV5-1 with TRBJ2-5, with 12 bases matching TRBD2. From germline, CDR1 is SGHRS and CDR2 YFSETQ. V shed 4 bases, J shed 5 bases, and the junction held 9 bases outside the gene matches. CDR3 size: 16 residues. Full variable domain (outside the CDR3, taken from reference TRBV5-1 and TRBJ2-5): KAGVTQTPRYLIKTRGQQVTLSCSPISGHRSVSWYQQTPGQGLQFLFEYFSETQRNKGNFPGRFSGRQFSNSRSEMNVSTLELGDSALYLCASSPRLAGVAETQYFGPGTRLLVL.

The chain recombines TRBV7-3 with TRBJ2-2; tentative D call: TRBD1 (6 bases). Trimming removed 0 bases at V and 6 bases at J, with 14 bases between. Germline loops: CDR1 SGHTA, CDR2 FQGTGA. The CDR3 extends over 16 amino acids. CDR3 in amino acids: CASSLTRTGSSGELFF. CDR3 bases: TGTGCCAGCAGCTTAACTCGAACAGGGTCGTCCGGGGAGCTGTTTTTT.

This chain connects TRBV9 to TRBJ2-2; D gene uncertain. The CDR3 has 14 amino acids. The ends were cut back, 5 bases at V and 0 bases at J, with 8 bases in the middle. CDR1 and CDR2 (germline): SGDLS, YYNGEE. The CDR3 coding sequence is TGTGCCAGCAGGGGTGATACGAACACCGGGGAGCTGTTTTTT. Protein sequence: CASRGDTNTGELFF.

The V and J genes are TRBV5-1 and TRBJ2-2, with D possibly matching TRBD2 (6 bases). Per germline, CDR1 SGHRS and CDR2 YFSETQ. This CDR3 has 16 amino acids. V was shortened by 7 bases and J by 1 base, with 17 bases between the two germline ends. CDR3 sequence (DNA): TGCGCCAGCTTTTTGTCGTGGGAGGAGAACACCGGGGAGCTGTTTTTT. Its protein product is CASFLSWEENTGELFF.

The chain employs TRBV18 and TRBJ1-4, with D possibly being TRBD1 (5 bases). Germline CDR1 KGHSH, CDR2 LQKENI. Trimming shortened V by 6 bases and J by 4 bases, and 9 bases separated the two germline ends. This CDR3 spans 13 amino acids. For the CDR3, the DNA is TGTGCCAGCTCGCCAGGGTATAATGAAAAACTGTTTTTT. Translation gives CASSPGYNEKLFF.

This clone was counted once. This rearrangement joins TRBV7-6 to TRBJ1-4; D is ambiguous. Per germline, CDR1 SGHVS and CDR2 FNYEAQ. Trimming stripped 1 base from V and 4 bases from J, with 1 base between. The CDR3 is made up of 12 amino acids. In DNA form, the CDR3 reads TGTGCCAGCAGCTTAGGTAATGAAAAACTGTTTTTT. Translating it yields CASSLGNEKLFF.

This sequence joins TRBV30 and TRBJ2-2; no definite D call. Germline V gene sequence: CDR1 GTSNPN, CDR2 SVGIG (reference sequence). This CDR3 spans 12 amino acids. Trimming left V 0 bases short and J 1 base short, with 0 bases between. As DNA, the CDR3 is TGTGCCTGGAGTGTGAACACCGGGGAGCTGTTTTTT. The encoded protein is CAWSVNTGELFF.